The clone carrying this T cell receptor (beta chain) was recorded many times. The repertoire was sequenced with immunoSEQ multiplex PCR; TCRdb's copy has only in-frame clones and lacks some. The sample is made up of almost 35,000 clones, none counted only once. On the day of bone marrow donation, the related graft donor provided peripheral blood. This sample is drawn from a study of T cells after posttransplantation cyclophosphamide. This CDR3 is built from 16 residues. The germline gives CDR1 LGHNA, CDR2 YNFKEQ. V lost 1 base to trimming and J lost 0 bases, with 10 bases between them. The gene calls are TRBV4-2 and TRBJ1-3; weak D call: TRBD1 (5 bases). The source material was PBMCs. The clonotype was recovered from a woman in her 50s in good health and a related stem cell transplant donor. The CDR3: CASSQVGGTSGNTIYF. As DNA, the CDR3 is TGTGCCAGCAGCCAAGTGGGGGGTACCTCTGGAAACACCATATATTTT.